These 23 T cell receptor beta chains came from one sample sequenced in a study of beta chain features in type 1 diabetes (dated by TCRdb to the late 2010s). Receptors were amplified or captured by the immunoSEQ multiplex PCR assay. The High Capacity cDNA Reverse Transcription Kit was used to reverse transcribe all of the isolated RNA, meaning that expressed TCRB transcripts were what got sequenced. TCRdb obtained this table from immuneACCESS and retained in-frame rearrangements with V and J assigned. These tables miss some clones; where compared with another copy, unresolved V genes account for less than half of the shortfall, and the remainder is unexplained. This sample comprises about 42,000 clones, approximately 53% of them detected only once. In total, the top ten clones hold 0.2% to 0.3% of the sample. Sequencing was done on a sample of stem cell memory CD4+ T cells from blood. In light of the paper, this sample's cell subset or site label describes: stem cell-like memory CD4+ T cells. The receptor source for this set is a woman in her twenties or thirties in good health.

The V and J genes are TRBV20-1 and TRBJ2-7, with D uncertain. This CDR3 has 11 amino acids. Germline values: CDR1 DFQATT, CDR2 SNEGSKA (reference sequence). The V and J ends lost 1 base and 3 bases respectively, with 4 bases between them. The CDR3 nucleotides are TGCAGTGCTAGAGTCATCTACGAGCAGTACTTC. Encoded protein: CSARVIYEQYF.

The chain employs TRBV13 and TRBJ2-2; D uncertain. The germline V gene encodes CDR1 PRHDT and CDR2 FYEKMQ (reference sequence). This CDR3 is 12 amino acids long. Trimming pared 5 bases from V and 3 bases from J, leaving 4 bases between. In nucleotides, the CDR3 is TGTGCCAGCAGCCTCGACACCGGGGAGCTGTTTTTT. Translated, it gives CASSLDTGELFF.

The chain joins TRBV19 to TRBJ1-2; no firm D call. The CDR3 length is 13 residues. Trimming removed 9 bases from V and 2 bases from J, with 13 bases in between. CDR1 and CDR2 (germline): LNHDA, SQIVND (reference sequence). CDR3: CASGNQENYGYTF. CDR3 nucleotides: TGTGCCAGCGGGAACCAGGAGAACTATGGCTACACCTTC. Variable domain in full (rest from reference TRBV19 and TRBJ1-2): DGGITQSPKYLFRKEGQNVTLSCEQNLNHDAMYWYRQDPGQGLRLIYYSQIVNDFQKGDIAEGYSVSREKKESFPLTVTSAQKNPTAFYLCASGNQENYGYTFGSGTRLTVV.

This clone was recorded a few times. The V gene is TRBV7-2, the J gene TRBJ2-5; 8 bases are a match to TRBD1. The J call may be mistaken, given a closer DNA end match to TRBJ2-7. The CDR3 sequence is 17 residues long. Per the germline V gene, CDR1 is SGHTA and CDR2 is FQGNSA. CDR3 sequence: CASSLTGQGPSSYEQYF. CDR3 sequence (DNA): TGTGCCAGCAGCTTAACCGGACAGGGACCGAGCTCCTACGAGCAGTACTTC.

This clone has only a few counts. V and J are TRBV4-3 and TRBJ2-7; D possibly corresponds to TRBD1 (5 bases). The germline V and J ends were trimmed by 0 bases and 0 bases, with 12 bases remaining between them. Germline loops: CDR1 LGHNA, CDR2 YSLEER. The CDR3 is made up of 16 amino acids. The CDR3 DNA sequence: TGCGCCAGCAGCCAAGATCTTGGACACCGCTCCTACGAGCAGTACTTC. Translation gives CASSQDLGHRSYEQYF.

The chain employs TRBV19 and TRBJ2-7; possible D gene TRBD1, 6 bases. Germline assignment: CDR1 LNHDA and CDR2 SQIVND (reference sequence). The V end lost 3 bases, the J end lost 5 bases, and 11 bases lay between the germline ends. The CDR3 is 13 residues long. The CDR3 DNA reads TGTGCCAGTAGTATCCAGGGGCTCCACGAGCAGTACTTC. It codes for CASSIQGLHEQYF.

The chain couples TRBV18 to TRBJ2-3; 10 positions agree with TRBD1. V lost 4 bases to trimming and J lost 4 bases; unmatched junction nucleotides: 5. Germline CDR1 is KGHSH and CDR2 is LQKENI. This CDR3 has 15 amino acids. Here the CDR3 DNA reads TGTGCCAGCTCACGTTGGACAGGGGGTTCAGATACGCAGTATTTT. It codes for CASSRWTGGSDTQYF.

The chain is built from TRBV7-2 and TRBJ2-7, with D possibly matching TRBD1 (5 bases). Germline CDR1 is SGHTA and CDR2 is FQGNSA. Trimming removed 1 base at V and 6 bases at J, with 19 bases between. The CDR3 is 16 residues long. The CDR3 is CASSLDASEGVREQYF. As DNA, the CDR3 is TGTGCCAGCAGCTTAGACGCATCAGAAGGGGTTCGCGAGCAGTACTTC.

This chain links TRBV10-3 with TRBJ1-1, with 11 bases identical to TRBD1. Germline V gene sequence: CDR1 ENHRY, CDR2 SYGVKD. The CDR3 extends over 15 amino acids. V was clipped by 6 bases and J by 4 bases; unmatched bases: 7. This chain's CDR3 is CAIRGQGAHGTEAFF. CDR3 nucleotide sequence: TGTGCCATCAGAGGACAGGGGGCTCACGGCACTGAAGCTTTCTTT.

This clone was seen more than once but under ten times. The rearrangement joins TRBV5-1 to TRBJ2-5; 7 positions agree with TRBD2. The CDR3 is made up of 15 amino acids. Germline V gives CDR1 SGHRS, CDR2 YFSETQ. J was trimmed by 5 bases and V by 4 bases; bases with no gene match: 11. The CDR3: CASSRTQRDGETQYF. DNA of the CDR3: TGCGCCAGCAGCCGTACCCAGCGGGATGGGGAGACCCAGTACTTC.

The CDR3 bases are TGTGCCAGCAGCCGTCGACCTCGCGGAGCTAAGCAAGAGACCCAGTACTTC. Translating it yields CASSRRPRGAKQETQYF. The chain employs TRBV7-2 and TRBJ2-5; D unresolved. CDR1 SGHTA and CDR2 FQGNSA come from the germline V gene. V was clipped by 5 bases and J by 2 bases, with 21 bases between them. CDR3 length: 17 residues. The full variable domain, its missing parts supplied by reference TRBV7-2 and TRBJ2-5, is GAGVSQSPSNKVTEKGKDVELRCDPISGHTALYWYRQSLGQGLEFLIYFQGNSAPDKSGLPSDRFSAERTGGSVSTLTIQRTQQEDSAVYLCASSRRPRGAKQETQYFGPGTRLLVL.

This chain joins TRBV4-3 and TRBJ2-6; tentatively, D is TRBD1 (5 bases). CDR1 and CDR2 (germline): LGHNA, YSLEER. The V gene lost 2 bases and the J gene lost 1 base, with 9 bases spanning the gap. The CDR3 is made up of 16 amino acids. CDR3 amino acids: CASSQLQGSGANVLTF. The DNA for the CDR3 is TGCGCCAGCAGCCAACTTCAGGGTTCTGGGGCCAACGTCCTGACTTTC.

The table lists this clone with a count of one. The rearrangement links TRBV4-2 to TRBJ2-7; D ambiguous. The V gene lost 3 bases and the J gene lost 2 bases, with 11 bases spanning the gap. Germline V lookup: CDR1 LGHNA, CDR2 YNFKEQ. CDR3 length: 14 amino acids. The CDR3, as DNA: TGTGCCAGCAGCCATCAGACTGGTACCTACGAGCAGTACTTC. Translation: CASSHQTGTYEQYF.

The V call is TRBV25-1, the J call TRBJ2-3; 8 nucleotides agree with TRBD2. The germline V gene encodes CDR1 MGHDK and CDR2 SYGVNS. The CDR3 covers 14 residues. V shed 6 bases, J shed 2 bases, and the junction held 4 bases outside the gene matches. CDR3 in amino acids: CASRAGGNTDTQYF. For the CDR3, the DNA is TGTGCCAGCAGGGCGGGAGGTAACACAGATACGCAGTATTTT.

This chain uses TRBV7-2 with TRBJ2-6; D is undetermined. The CDR3 runs to 15 residues. V gave up 3 bases and J gave up 4 bases, with 10 bases separating them. CDR1 is SGHTA and CDR2 is FQGNSA in the germline V gene. CDR3 sequence (DNA): TGTGCCAGCAGCTTGTGGCAGAAAGGGGCCAACGTCCTGACTTTC. This sequence encodes CASSLWQKGANVLTF.

In its sample, this clone was seen a few times. One end of the junction fails to match germline, which may point to a read error. The gene calls are TRBV19 and TRBJ2-4, with a weak D call TRBD2 (5 bases). Germline CDR1 LNHDA, CDR2 SQIVND (reference sequence). This CDR3 has 15 residues. This chain's CDR3 is CVSSPGSVAKNIQYF. The CDR3 DNA reads as TGTGTCAGTAGTCCGGGGTCAGTAGCCAAAAACATTCAGTACTTC.

In its sample, this clone was seen once. V gene TRBV19 combines with J gene TRBJ2-3; 9 bases are shared with TRBD2. Germline loops: CDR1 LNHDA, CDR2 SQIVND (reference sequence). The CDR3 has 16 residues. V trimming: 1 base; J trimming: 0 bases; junction bases outside the gene matches: 2. DNA of the CDR3: TGTGCCAGTAGTATAGGCACTAGCGGGAGCACAGATACGCAGTATTTT. It encodes CASSIGTSGSTDTQYF.

This sequence joins TRBV18 and TRBJ2-5; 7 bases align to TRBD1. Germline values: CDR1 KGHSH, CDR2 LQKENI. Germline trimming cut 6 bases from V and 1 base from J; bases unmatched to any gene: 5. CDR3 length: 14 residues. CDR3: CASSDGTVQETQYF. The CDR3 coding sequence is TGTGCCAGCTCGGACGGGACAGTCCAAGAGACCCAGTACTTC.

The rearrangement uses TRBV19 and TRBJ2-7, with 10 bases fitting TRBD2. This CDR3 region has 14 residues. Trimming cost V 7 bases and J 5 bases; bases outside gene matches: 8. Germline CDR1 reads LNHDA; CDR2 reads SQIVND (reference sequence). CDR3 nucleotide sequence: TGTGCCAGTAAGGTACTAGCGGGAAGCCACGAGCAGTACTTC. Its protein is CASKVLAGSHEQYF.

V usage is TRBV11-3 and J usage is TRBJ2-5; TRBD1 matches at 10 bases. CDR1 is SGHNT, CDR2 YENEEA, per germline. The V segment lost 5 bases and the J segment 4 bases; nucleotides outside the gene matches: 4. This CDR3 has 14 amino acids. CDR3 DNA: TGTGCCAGCAGCCCGGGGGACAGGGGAGAGACCCAGTACTTC. It is translated as CASSPGDRGETQYF.

The sample holds a few counts of this clone. The chain carries TRBV7-2 and TRBJ2-3, with 8 bases fitting TRBD2. V dropped 3 bases and J dropped 0; count of bases not matched to a gene: 8. CDR3 length: 17 residues. The germline gives CDR1 SGHTA, CDR2 FQGNSA. For the CDR3, the DNA is TGTGCCAGCAGCTTCCCCGCTGTAGCGGGGAGCACAGATACGCAGTATTTT. This sequence encodes CASSFPAVAGSTDTQYF.

The sample holds a few counts of this clone. This specimen includes other DNA sequences encoding the same CDR3. The chain combines TRBV28 with TRBJ2-7; 8 positions agree with TRBD2. V trimming: 2 bases; J trimming: 3 bases; junction bases outside the gene matches: 12. The CDR3 runs 17 residues. Germline V lookup: CDR1 MDHEN, CDR2 SYDVKM. The CDR3 bases are TGTGCCAGCAGTTTAGGGGCGCGGGGGGTGGGAAACTACGAGCAGTACTTC. It yields the protein CASSLGARGVGNYEQYF.

CDR3 region: CSVGKRLTSGRDEQYF. The CDR3 DNA follows: TGCAGCGTTGGTAAAAGACTGACTAGCGGGAGAGACGAGCAGTACTTC. The J gene is TRBJ2-5, the V gene TRBV29-1, with TRBD2 matching 12 bases. The end of the DNA is better explained by TRBJ2-7, so the J call may be wrong. This CDR3 is 16 amino acids long. CDR1 and CDR2 (germline): SQVTM, ANQGSEA.